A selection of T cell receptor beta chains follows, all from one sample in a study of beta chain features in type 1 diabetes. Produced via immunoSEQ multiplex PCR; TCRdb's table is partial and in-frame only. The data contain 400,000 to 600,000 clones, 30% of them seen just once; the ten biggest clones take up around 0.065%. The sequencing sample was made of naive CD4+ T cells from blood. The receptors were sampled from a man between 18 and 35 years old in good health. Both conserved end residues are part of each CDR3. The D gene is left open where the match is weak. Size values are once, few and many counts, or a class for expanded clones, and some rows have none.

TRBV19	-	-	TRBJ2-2	TGTGCCAGTAGTATCGGTGGCCCGCCGAACACCGGGGAGCTGTTTTTT	CASSIGGPPNTGELFF
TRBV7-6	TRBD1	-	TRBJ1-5	TGTGCCAGCAGCCCTGGGACAGTGAATCAGCCCCAGCATTTT	CASSPGTVNQPQHF
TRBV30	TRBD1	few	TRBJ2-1	TGTGCCTGGAGTGCTAGACAGGGGAGTAACTACAATGAGCAGTTCTTC	CAWSARQGSNYNEQFF
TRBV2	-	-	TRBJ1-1	TGTGCCAGCAGAGCCGGGCCCACCGTGGCAGCTTTCTTT	CASRAGPTVAAFF
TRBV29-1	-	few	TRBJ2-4	TGCAGCGTTATGACAGCGAAAAACATTCAGTACTTC	CSVMTAKNIQYF
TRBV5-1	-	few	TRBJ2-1	TGCGCCAGCAGCTTGGACCCTCCCCCAGCCGAGCAGTTCTTC	CASSLDPPPAEQFF
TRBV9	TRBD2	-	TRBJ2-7	TGTGCCAGCAGCACTAGCGCCCCGTCCTACGAGCAGTACTTC	CASSTSAPSYEQYF
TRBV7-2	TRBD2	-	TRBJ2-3	TGTGCCAGCAGCCCAGGGACTAGCGGGGGAGCGGGAACAGATACGCAGTATTTT	CASSPGTSGGAGTDTQYF
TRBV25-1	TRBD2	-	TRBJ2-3	TGTGCCAGCAGTCGCCGGGGGGTCGGCTCAGATACGCAGTATTTT	CASSRRGVGSDTQYF
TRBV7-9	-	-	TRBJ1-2	TGTGCCAGCAGCTTAGTTTGGGCAGATCGCTATGGCTACACCTTC	CASSLVWADRYGYTF
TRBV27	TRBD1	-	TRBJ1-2	TGTGCCAGCAGTCCGAGACAGGGAGTGCGCTATGGCTACACCTTC	CASSPRQGVRYGYTF
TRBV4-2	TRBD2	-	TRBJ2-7	TGTGCCAGCAGCCCTAGCGGGATATTCTACGAGCAGTACTTC	CASSPSGIFYEQYF
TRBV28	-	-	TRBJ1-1	TGTGCCAGCAGCTTACAGGAAACTGAAGCTTTCTTT	CASSLQETEAFF
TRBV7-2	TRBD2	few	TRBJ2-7	TGTGCCAGCAGCCCCGATCCTAGCGGACCCTACGAGCAGTACTTC	CASSPDPSGPYEQYF
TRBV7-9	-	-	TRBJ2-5	TGTGCCAGCAGCTTAGTAGTTGGGACGCAAGAGACCCAGTACTTC	CASSLVVGTQETQYF
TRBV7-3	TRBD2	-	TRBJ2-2	TGTGCCAGCGGTAGCGGGAATGCGAACACCGGGGAGCTGTTTTTT	CASGSGNANTGELFF
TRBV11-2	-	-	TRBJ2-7	TGTGCCAGCAGCCCCGGGCCCGAGCAGTACTTC	CASSPGPEQYF
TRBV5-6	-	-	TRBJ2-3	TGTGCCAGCAGCTTACAGGACACAGATACGCAGTATTTT	CASSLQDTDTQYF
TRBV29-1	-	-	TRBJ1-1	TGCAGCGTTGAAGATTCCGGGGCCAATGAAGCTTTCTTT	CSVEDSGANEAFF
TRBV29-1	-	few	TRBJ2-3	TGCAGCGTTGACAGAAAGGCCCAACTTGGCACAGATACGCAGTATTTT	CSVDRKAQLGTDTQYF
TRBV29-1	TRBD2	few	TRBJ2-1	TGCAGCGTTGGGACTAGCGGGGGGTCCTACAATGAGCAGTTCTTC	CSVGTSGGSYNEQFF
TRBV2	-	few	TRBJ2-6	TGTGCCAGCAGCGGCACGGGCTCTGGGGCCAACGTCCTGACTTTC	CASSGTGSGANVLTF
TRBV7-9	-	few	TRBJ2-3	TGTGCCAGCAGCTTAGCCCCAGATACGCAGTATTTT	CASSLAPDTQYF